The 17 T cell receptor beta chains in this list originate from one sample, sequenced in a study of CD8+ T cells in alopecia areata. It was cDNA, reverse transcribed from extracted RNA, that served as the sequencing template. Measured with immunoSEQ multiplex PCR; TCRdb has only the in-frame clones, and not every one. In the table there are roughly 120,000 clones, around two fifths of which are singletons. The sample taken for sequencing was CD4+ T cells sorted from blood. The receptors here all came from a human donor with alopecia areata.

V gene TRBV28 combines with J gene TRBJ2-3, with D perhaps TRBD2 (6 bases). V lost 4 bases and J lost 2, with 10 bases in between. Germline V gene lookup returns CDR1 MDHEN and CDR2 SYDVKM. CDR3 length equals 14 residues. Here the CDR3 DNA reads TGTGCCAGCAGTTCCTCGGGGGACACAGATACGCAGTATTTT. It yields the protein CASSSSGDTDTQYF.

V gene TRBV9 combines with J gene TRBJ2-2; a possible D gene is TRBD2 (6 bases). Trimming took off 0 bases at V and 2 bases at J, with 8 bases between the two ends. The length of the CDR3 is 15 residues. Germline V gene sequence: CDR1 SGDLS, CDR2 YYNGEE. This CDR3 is CASSVGGLNTGELFF. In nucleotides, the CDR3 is TGTGCCAGCAGCGTAGGGGGACTTAACACCGGGGAGCTGTTTTTT. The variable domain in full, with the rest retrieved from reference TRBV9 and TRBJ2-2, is DSGVTQTPKHLITATGQRVTLRCSPRSGDLSVYWYQQSLDQGLQFLIQYYNGEERAKGNILERFSAQQFPDLHSELNLSSLELGDSALYFCASSVGGLNTGELFFGEGSRLTVL.

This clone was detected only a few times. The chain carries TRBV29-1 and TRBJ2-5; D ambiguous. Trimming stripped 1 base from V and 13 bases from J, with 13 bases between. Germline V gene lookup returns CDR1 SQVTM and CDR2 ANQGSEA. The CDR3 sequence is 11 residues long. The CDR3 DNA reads TGCAGCGTTGAAGGCTTAGGGTTCCGGTACTTC. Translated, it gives CSVEGLGFRYF.

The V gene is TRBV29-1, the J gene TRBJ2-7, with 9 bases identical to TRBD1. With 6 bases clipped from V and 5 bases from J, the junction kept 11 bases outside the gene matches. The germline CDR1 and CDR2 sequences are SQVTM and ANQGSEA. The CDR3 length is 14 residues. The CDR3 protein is CSVLGGTGFHEQYF. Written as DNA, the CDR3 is TGCAGCGTCCTCGGCGGGACAGGGTTTCACGAGCAGTACTTC.

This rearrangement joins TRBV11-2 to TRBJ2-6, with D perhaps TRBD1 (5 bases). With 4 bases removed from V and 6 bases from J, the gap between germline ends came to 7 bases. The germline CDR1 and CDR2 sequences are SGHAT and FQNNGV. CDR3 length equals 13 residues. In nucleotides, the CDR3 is TGTGCCAGCAGCTCAGGGCCGGCCAACGTCCTGACTTTC. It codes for CASSSGPANVLTF. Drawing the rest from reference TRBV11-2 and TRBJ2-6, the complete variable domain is EAGVAQSPRYKIIEKRQSVAFWCNPISGHATLYWYQQILGQGPKLLIQFQNNGVVDDSQLPKDRFSAERLKGVDSTLKIQPAKLEDSAVYLCASSSGPANVLTFGAGSRLTVL.

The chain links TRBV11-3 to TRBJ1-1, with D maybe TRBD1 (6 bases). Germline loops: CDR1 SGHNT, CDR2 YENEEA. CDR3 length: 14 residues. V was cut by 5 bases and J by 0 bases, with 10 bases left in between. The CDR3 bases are TGTGCCAGCAGCGTACAGGGTATGAACACTGAAGCTTTCTTT. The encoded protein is CASSVQGMNTEAFF. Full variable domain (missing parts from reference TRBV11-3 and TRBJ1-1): EAGVVQSPRYKIIEKKQPVAFWCNPISGHNTLYWYLQNLGQGPELLIRYENEEAVDDSQLPKDRFSAERLKGVDSTLKIQPAELGDSAVYLCASSVQGMNTEAFFGQGTRLTVV.

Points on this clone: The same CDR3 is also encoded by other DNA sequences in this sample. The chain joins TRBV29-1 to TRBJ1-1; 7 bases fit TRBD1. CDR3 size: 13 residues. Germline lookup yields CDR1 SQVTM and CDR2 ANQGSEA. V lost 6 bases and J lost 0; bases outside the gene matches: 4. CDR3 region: CSVGGQMNTEAFF. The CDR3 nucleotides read TGCAGCGTGGGGGGACAGATGAACACTGAAGCTTTCTTT.

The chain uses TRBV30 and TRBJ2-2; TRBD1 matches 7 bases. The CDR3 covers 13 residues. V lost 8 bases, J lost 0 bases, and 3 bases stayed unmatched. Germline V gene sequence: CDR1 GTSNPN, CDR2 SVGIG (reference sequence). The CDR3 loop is CATGTANTGELFF. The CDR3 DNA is TGTGCCACCGGGACAGCGAACACCGGGGAGCTGTTTTTT.

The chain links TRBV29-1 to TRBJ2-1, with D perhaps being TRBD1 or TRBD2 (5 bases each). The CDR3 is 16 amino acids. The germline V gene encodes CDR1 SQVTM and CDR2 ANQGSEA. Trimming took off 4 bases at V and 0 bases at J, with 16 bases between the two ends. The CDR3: CSVGGSRLSSYNEQFF. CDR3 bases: TGCAGCGTTGGGGGGTCCAGGCTTTCCTCCTACAATGAGCAGTTCTTC.

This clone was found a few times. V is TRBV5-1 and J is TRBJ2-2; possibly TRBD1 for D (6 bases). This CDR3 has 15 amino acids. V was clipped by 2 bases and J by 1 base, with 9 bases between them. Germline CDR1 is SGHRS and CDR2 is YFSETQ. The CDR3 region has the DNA TGCGCCAGCAGCTTTATGACAGGGAACACCGGGGAGCTGTTTTTT. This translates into CASSFMTGNTGELFF.

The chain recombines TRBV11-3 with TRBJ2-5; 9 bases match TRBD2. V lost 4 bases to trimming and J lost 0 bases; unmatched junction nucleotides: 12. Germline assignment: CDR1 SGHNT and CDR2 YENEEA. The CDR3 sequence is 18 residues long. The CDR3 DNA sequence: TGTGCCAGCAGCTCGACACTCATTAGCGGGGGATACCAAGAGACCCAGTACTTC. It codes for CASSSTLISGGYQETQYF.

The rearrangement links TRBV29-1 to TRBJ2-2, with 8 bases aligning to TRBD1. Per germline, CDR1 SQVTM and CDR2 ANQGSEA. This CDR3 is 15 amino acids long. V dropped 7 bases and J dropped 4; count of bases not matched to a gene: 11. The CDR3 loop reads CSASRAGGSTGELFF. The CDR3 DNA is TGCAGCGCCTCACGGGCAGGGGGCTCCACCGGGGAGCTGTTTTTT.

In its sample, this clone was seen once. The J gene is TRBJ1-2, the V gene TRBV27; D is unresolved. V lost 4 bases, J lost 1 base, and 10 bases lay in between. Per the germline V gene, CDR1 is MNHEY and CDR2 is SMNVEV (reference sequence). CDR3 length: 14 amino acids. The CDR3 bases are TGTGCCAGCAGTTCCGACCGCGGTAACTATGGCTACACCTTC. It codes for CASSSDRGNYGYTF.

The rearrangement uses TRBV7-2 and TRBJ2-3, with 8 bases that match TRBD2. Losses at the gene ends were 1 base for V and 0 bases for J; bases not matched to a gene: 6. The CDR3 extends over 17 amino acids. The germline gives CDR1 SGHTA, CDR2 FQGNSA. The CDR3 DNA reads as TGTGCCAGCAGCTTAGTAGCGGGGATTGCTAGCACAGATACGCAGTATTTT. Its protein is CASSLVAGIASTDTQYF.

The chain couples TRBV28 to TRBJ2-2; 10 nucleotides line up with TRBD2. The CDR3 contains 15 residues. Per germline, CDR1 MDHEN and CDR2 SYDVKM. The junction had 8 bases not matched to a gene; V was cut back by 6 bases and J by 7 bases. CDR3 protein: CASRLSGRAGGELFF. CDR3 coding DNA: TGTGCCAGCAGACTAAGCGGGAGGGCCGGCGGGGAGCTGTTTTTT. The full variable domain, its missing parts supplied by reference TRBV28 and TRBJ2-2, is DVKVTQSSRYLVKRTGEKVFLECVQDMDHENMFWYRQDPGLGLRLIYFSYDVKMKEKGDIPEGYSVSREKKERFSLILESASTNQTSMYLCASRLSGRAGGELFFGEGSRLTVL.

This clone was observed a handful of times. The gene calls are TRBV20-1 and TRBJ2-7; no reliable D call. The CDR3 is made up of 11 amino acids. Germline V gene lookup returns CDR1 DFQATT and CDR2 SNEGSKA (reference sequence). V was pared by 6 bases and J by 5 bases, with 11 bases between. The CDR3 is CSATPLDEQYF. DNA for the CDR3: TGCAGTGCCACCCCATTGGACGAGCAGTACTTC.

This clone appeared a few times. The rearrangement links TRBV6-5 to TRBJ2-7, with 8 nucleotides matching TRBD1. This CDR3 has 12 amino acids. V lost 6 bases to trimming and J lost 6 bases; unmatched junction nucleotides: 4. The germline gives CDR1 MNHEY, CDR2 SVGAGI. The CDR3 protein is CASRDRGSEQYF. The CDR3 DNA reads TGTGCCAGCAGAGACAGGGGTAGCGAGCAGTACTTC.